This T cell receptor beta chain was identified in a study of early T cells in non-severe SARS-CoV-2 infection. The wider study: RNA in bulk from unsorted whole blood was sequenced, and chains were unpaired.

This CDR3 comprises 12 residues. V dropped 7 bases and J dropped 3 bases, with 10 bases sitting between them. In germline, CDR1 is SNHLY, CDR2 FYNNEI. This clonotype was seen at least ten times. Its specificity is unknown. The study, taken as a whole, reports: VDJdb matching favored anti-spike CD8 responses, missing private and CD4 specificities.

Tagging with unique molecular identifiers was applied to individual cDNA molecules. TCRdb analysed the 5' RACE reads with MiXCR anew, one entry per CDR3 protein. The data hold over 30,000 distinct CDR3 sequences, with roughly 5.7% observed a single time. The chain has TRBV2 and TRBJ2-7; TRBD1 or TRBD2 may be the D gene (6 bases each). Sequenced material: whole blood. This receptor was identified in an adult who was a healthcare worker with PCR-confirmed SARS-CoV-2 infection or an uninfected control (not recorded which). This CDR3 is CASKEGVYEQYV. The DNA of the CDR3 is TGTGCCAGCAAGGAGGGGGTCTACGAGCAGTACGTC.